Below, 15 T cell receptor beta chains from the same sample are listed, as sequenced in a study of blood T cells in healthy people across ages. For the second PCR, which ran for roughly 6 to 12 cycles, a sample-barcoded 5' primer and a J-beta primer mix were used. In TCRdb, the 5' RACE reads were re-called with MiXCR into one record per CDR3 protein. Here the sample spans some 900,000 distinct CDR3 sequences, around 46% being singletons. Sequencing was carried out using blood. The receptors originated from a man aged 25-45 years in good health.

To note about this clonotype: Being one base from a much bigger clone, this may be a read error. The CDR3 spells CANSIDGYEQYF. Here the CDR3 DNA reads TGTGCCAACAGCATTGACGGGTACGAGCAGTACTTC. The J gene is TRBJ2-7, the V gene TRBV7-2, with D unclear. Germline V gene data show CDR1 as SGHTA and CDR2 as FQGNSA. The CDR3 runs 12 residues.

The chain couples TRBV12-3 or TRBV12-4 to TRBJ2-5; 7 positions agree with TRBD1. CDR3 length: 13 amino acids. Trimming took 8 bases from V and 11 from J; bases not matched to a gene: 14. The CDR3 is CASGTEAYNEQYF. The DNA of the CDR3 is TGTGCCAGCGGGACAGAAGCCTACAATGAGCAGTACTTC.

This chain connects TRBV7-2 to TRBJ1-3; TRBD1 might be the D (5 bases). There are 15 residues in the CDR3. CDR1 is SGHTA and CDR2 is FQGNSA in the germline V gene. V lost 1 base, J lost 4 bases, and 11 bases lay in between. Here the CDR3 DNA reads TGTGCCAGCAGCTTAGATGGGGGGACGGGAAACACCATATATTTT. Protein: CASSLDGGTGNTIYF.

In regard to this clonotype: The junction and the germline gene differ at one end; a read error may be behind it. The V gene is TRBV12-3 or TRBV12-4, the J gene TRBJ1-2; D is uncertain. The CDR3 runs to 12 residues. CDR3 loop: CASTQDLYGYTF. The CDR3 DNA sequence: TGTGCCAGCACCCAGGACCTATATGGCTATACCTTC.

V usage is TRBV6-5 and J usage is TRBJ1-2, with no clear D. CDR1 and CDR2 from the germline V gene are MNHEY and SVGAGI. V lost 5 bases and J 4 bases, leaving 11 bases between the germline ends. The CDR3 contains 13 residues. CDR3 in amino acids: CASSDTRSYGYTF. The CDR3, as DNA: TGTGCCAGCAGTGACACGAGGAGCTATGGCTACACCTTC.

This chain uses TRBV5-1 with TRBJ2-3; 7 positions agree with TRBD2. The CDR3 length is 16 residues. The V segment lost 1 base and the J segment 2 bases; nucleotides outside the gene matches: 7. The germline V gene encodes CDR1 SGHRS and CDR2 YFSETQ. CDR3 in DNA: TGCGCCAGCAGCTTGACCCTCGGGGGGATCACAGATACGCAGTATTTT. Translation: CASSLTLGGITDTQYF.

Concerning this clonotype: This may come from a read error, since a much larger clone is one base off. This chain links TRBV6-5 with TRBJ2-1, with unresolved D. Germline V gene lookup returns CDR1 MNHEY and CDR2 SVGAGI. The CDR3 consists of 14 residues. The CDR3 loop is CAGSSAASYNEQFF. CDR3 bases: TGTGCCGGCAGTTCGGCCGCTTCCTACAATGAGCAGTTCTTC.

The chain is built from TRBV6-1 and TRBJ1-1; D may be TRBD1 (5 bases). V lost 0 bases and J lost 1, with 12 bases in between. CDR3 size: 16 residues. The germline CDR1 and CDR2 sequences are MNHNS and SASEGT. The CDR3 DNA reads TGTGCCAGCAGTGAAGCACACGGACACCCGAACACTGAAGCTTTCTTT. As protein: CASSEAHGHPNTEAFF.

This sequence joins TRBV7-2 and TRBJ2-7; the D gene is possibly TRBD1 (5 bases). There are 15 residues in the CDR3. Germline values: CDR1 SGHTA, CDR2 FQGNSA. V shed 0 bases and J shed 2 bases, with 11 bases lying between them. Here the CDR3 reads CASSLAPWGPYEQYF. CDR3 in DNA: TGTGCCAGCAGCTTAGCCCCTTGGGGCCCCTACGAGCAGTACTTC.

The V call is TRBV20-1, the J call TRBJ1-1; D perhaps matches TRBD1 (6 bases). Germline V gives CDR1 DFQATT, CDR2 SNEGSKA (reference sequence). Deletions cut 3 bases from V and 4 bases from J, with 15 bases between. This CDR3 has 14 residues. The CDR3 loop is CSARGAEGGTEAFF. The CDR3 nucleotides are TGCAGTGCTAGGGGGGCCGAAGGGGGCACTGAAGCTTTCTTT.

This clonotype was seen only a few times. The V and J genes are TRBV7-3 and TRBJ2-1, with 9 bases fitting TRBD1. The CDR3 length is 17 residues. Germline V gives CDR1 SGHTA, CDR2 FQGTGA. The V segment lost 5 bases and the J segment 7 bases; nucleotides outside the gene matches: 15. As DNA, the CDR3 is TGTGCCAGCAGCCCGCTCGGGGACAGGGTCGGACAAAATGAGCAGTTCTTC. This sequence encodes CASSPLGDRVGQNEQFF.

On this clonotype: One junction end does not reproduce the germline sequence, and a read error may be involved. V gene TRBV6-2 or TRBV6-3 combines with J gene TRBJ2-1; D is uncertain. CDR1 is MNHEY and CDR2 is SVGEGT in the germline V gene. There are 17 residues in the CDR3. The CDR3 bases are TGTGCCAGCGGTTACCCCGGGCCCATAGGACCCTACAATGAGCAGTTCTTC. It yields the protein CASGYPGPIGPYNEQFF.

This clonotype showed up just a few times. CDR3: CSVQSLGEQYF. The CDR3 DNA follows: TGCAGCGTACAGAGTTTAGGCGAGCAGTACTTC. The V gene is TRBV29-1, the J gene TRBJ2-7; D gene uncertain. CDR3 length: 11 residues. Germline assignment: CDR1 SQVTM and CDR2 ANQGSEA. Trimming stripped 6 bases from V and 6 bases from J, with 12 bases between.

This chain joins TRBV5-1 and TRBJ2-5, with D possibly matching TRBD2 (5 bases). Trimming took off 10 bases at V and 0 bases at J, with 16 bases between the two ends. CDR3 length: 14 amino acids. CDR1 is SGHRS, CDR2 YFSETQ, per germline. The CDR3 bases are TGCGCCGGCATTCTGATGGGAGACCAAGAGACCCAGTACTTC. Translation gives CAGILMGDQETQYF. Filled out from reference TRBV5-1 and TRBJ2-5, the complete variable domain reads KAGVTQTPRYLIKTRGQQVTLSCSPISGHRSVSWYQQTPGQGLQFLFEYFSETQRNKGNFPGRFSGRQFSNSRSEMNVSTLELGDSALYLCAGILMGDQETQYFGPGTRLLVL.

The chain uses TRBV12-3 or TRBV12-4 and TRBJ2-1; 13 positions agree with TRBD2. This CDR3 has 15 residues. Trimming at V came to 5 bases and at J to 9 bases, leaving 7 bases not matched to a gene. CDR3 region: CASSPGLAGAAEQFF. CDR3 DNA: TGTGCCAGCAGTCCCGGACTAGCGGGAGCTGCTGAGCAGTTCTTC.